These 17 T cell receptor beta chains came from one sample sequenced in a study of blood T cell repertoires in COVID-19. TCRdb's copy holds only in-frame clones and misses some; the assay was immunoSEQ multiplex PCR. The sample lists about 270,000 clones, about 84% occurring once. The specimen sequenced was peripheral blood. These receptors came from a woman older than 75 with COVID-19, enrolled during active disease.

The chain links TRBV10-3 to TRBJ1-2; D not certain. V dropped 2 bases and J dropped 4 bases, with 11 bases sitting between them. The CDR3 length is 14 residues. Germline loops: CDR1 ENHRY, CDR2 SYGVKD. For the CDR3, the DNA is TGTGCCATCAGTGAGAGAGGGCAGACCTATGGCTACACCTTC. Translated: CAISERGQTYGYTF.

The chain links TRBV18 to TRBJ1-6, with D possibly matching TRBD1 (5 bases). V was clipped by 6 bases and J by 6 bases, with 12 bases between them. Germline CDR1 reads KGHSH; CDR2 reads LQKENI. CDR3 length: 14 amino acids. The CDR3 is CASSETVANSPLHF. The CDR3 DNA reads as TGTGCCAGCTCGGAGACAGTGGCTAATTCACCCCTCCACTTT.

The chain links TRBV15 to TRBJ2-1, with TRBD2 as a possible D gene (6 bases). Between the trimmed V and J ends, which lost 7 bases and 12 bases, there was a span of 19 bases. There are 13 residues in the CDR3. Germline lookup yields CDR1 LNHNV and CDR2 YYDKDF (reference sequence). The CDR3 DNA sequence: TGTGCCACCACTAAGATGGGGGGTACATGGCAGTTCTTC. It translates to CATTKMGGTWQFF.

The rearrangement links TRBV6-6 to TRBJ1-6; D is uncertain. The V end lost 0 bases, the J end lost 9 bases, and 12 bases lay between the germline ends. CDR1 and CDR2 from the germline V gene are MNHNY and SVGAGI (reference sequence). CDR3 length equals 15 residues. The CDR3, as DNA: TGTGCCAGCAGTTACTCGGGAGGAGGACTTTCACCCCTCCACTTT. It translates to CASSYSGGGLSPLHF.

The V gene is TRBV2, the J gene TRBJ1-2; 9 bases match TRBD1. After removal of 10 bases from V and 4 bases from J, the junction contained 7 bases not matched to a gene. CDR3 length: 13 amino acids. Looked up from germline, CDR1 is SNHLY and CDR2 is FYNNEI. CDR3 sequence (DNA): TGTGCCACCTCCCGGGGACAGGGCTATGGCTACACCTTC. As protein: CATSRGQGYGYTF.

The chain has TRBV28 and TRBJ1-2; unclear D gene. Per germline, CDR1 MDHEN and CDR2 SYDVKM. V lost 6 bases, J lost 8 bases, and 19 bases lay in between. The CDR3 extends over 14 amino acids. CDR3 loop: CASSDSVGSGGYTF. CDR3 nucleotides: TGTGCCAGCAGCGATTCTGTAGGCTCGGGGGGCTACACCTTC.

This chain connects TRBV3-1 (or the pseudogene TRBV3-2) to TRBJ1-2, with a tentative D call TRBD1 (5 bases). Germline V CDR1 and CDR2: LGHDT, YNNKEL (reference sequence). The CDR3 has 14 amino acids. Trimming stripped 3 bases from V and 7 bases from J, with 15 bases between. The CDR3 nucleotides read TGTGCCAGCAGCCACCAGGGACTCGTTGGTGGCTACACCTTC. This encodes CASSHQGLVGGYTF.

This clone was found once. The chain recombines TRBV19 with TRBJ1-1, with D perhaps TRBD1 (5 bases). CDR3 size: 16 residues. V was clipped by 6 bases and J by 6 bases, with 23 bases between them. The germline V gene has CDR1 LNHDA and CDR2 SQIVND (reference sequence). The CDR3 loop reads CASRVQGEVPHAEAFF. The DNA of the CDR3 is TGTGCCAGTAGAGTCCAGGGCGAAGTCCCCCACGCTGAAGCTTTCTTT.

The chain has TRBV6-5 and TRBJ1-6, with TRBD1 identical over 7 bases. With 4 bases clipped from V and 5 bases from J, the junction kept 5 bases outside the gene matches. Germline V lookup: CDR1 MNHEY, CDR2 SVGAGI. CDR3 size: 15 residues. CDR3 coding DNA: TGTGCCAGCAGTTTACAGGGGCGGAATAATTCACCCCTCCACTTT. Protein sequence: CASSLQGRNNSPLHF.

The V call is TRBV30, the J call TRBJ2-5; possible D gene TRBD2, 5 bases. Germline CDR1 is GTSNPN and CDR2 is SVGIG (reference sequence). Trimming removed 1 base from V and 3 bases from J, with 15 bases in between. The CDR3 contains 15 residues. This chain's CDR3 is CAWSGGYGREETQYF. For the CDR3, the DNA is TGTGCCTGGAGTGGAGGTTATGGGCGGGAAGAGACCCAGTACTTC.

J is TRBJ2-1 and V is TRBV7-6; possible D gene TRBD2, 5 bases. The ends were cut back, 8 bases at V and 0 bases at J, with 20 bases in the middle. The CDR3 has 17 residues. CDR1 is SGHVS, CDR2 FNYEAQ, per germline. The CDR3 protein is CASSLSLVGSSYNEQFF. The CDR3, as DNA: TGTGCCAGCTCGCTTAGCTTAGTAGGGAGCTCCTACAATGAGCAGTTCTTC.

This clone turned up a few times. This CDR3 is CASSVLAGGRDEQFF. In DNA form, the CDR3 reads TGTGCCAGCAGCGTTTTAGCGGGGGGGCGGGATGAGCAGTTCTTC. The chain links TRBV9 to TRBJ2-1; 11 nucleotides align to TRBD2. With V trimmed by 2 bases and J by 8 bases, 6 bases remained unmatched. This CDR3 has 15 residues. Germline V gives CDR1 SGDLS, CDR2 YYNGEE.

This rearrangement joins TRBV28 to TRBJ2-5, with TRBD2 matching over 11 bases. Germline V gene sequence: CDR1 MDHEN, CDR2 SYDVKM. The junction had 5 bases not matched to a gene; V was cut back by 3 bases and J by 5 bases. The CDR3 is made up of 15 amino acids. The CDR3 reads CASSFLAGGGETQYF. In nucleotides, the CDR3 is TGTGCCAGCAGTTTCCTAGCGGGGGGCGGGGAGACCCAGTACTTC.

The chain has TRBV11-1 and TRBJ2-1; 9 bases match TRBD2. Losses at the gene ends were 1 base for V and 4 bases for J; bases not matched to a gene: 2. The length of the CDR3 is 15 residues. Germline assignment: CDR1 SGHAT and CDR2 FQDESV (reference sequence). CDR3 nucleotides: TGTGCCAGCAGCTTAGGGACTAGCGAATACAATGAGCAGTTCTTC. Protein product: CASSLGTSEYNEQFF.

On this clone: One end of the junction fails to match germline, which may point to a read error. The chain recombines TRBV10-3 with TRBJ2-7; no clear D gene. CDR1 is ENHRY, CDR2 SYGVKD, per germline. The CDR3 has 13 residues. This CDR3 reads CAISEREEGSRDF. CDR3 nucleotides: TGTGCCATCAGTGAACGTGAGGAAGGCTCCCGGGACTTC.

The CDR3 nucleotides read TGTGCCAGCAGTGAAACCAAACCTGCGCGCGGTGAGCAGTTCTTC. As protein: CASSETKPARGEQFF. This chain links TRBV2 with TRBJ2-1; D is undetermined. Trimming shortened V by 2 bases and J by 9 bases, and 17 bases separated the two germline ends. The CDR3 covers 15 residues. The V gene's germline CDR1 is SNHLY and CDR2 FYNNEI.

The table lists this clone with many counts. The CDR3 loop reads CASSAYRADGYTF. CDR3 sequence (DNA): TGTGCCAGCAGCGCTTACAGGGCTGATGGCTACACCTTC. J is TRBJ1-2 and V is TRBV12-3 or TRBV12-4, with D tentatively TRBD1 (6 bases). With 6 bases removed from V and 6 bases from J, the gap between germline ends came to 14 bases. CDR3 size: 13 residues.